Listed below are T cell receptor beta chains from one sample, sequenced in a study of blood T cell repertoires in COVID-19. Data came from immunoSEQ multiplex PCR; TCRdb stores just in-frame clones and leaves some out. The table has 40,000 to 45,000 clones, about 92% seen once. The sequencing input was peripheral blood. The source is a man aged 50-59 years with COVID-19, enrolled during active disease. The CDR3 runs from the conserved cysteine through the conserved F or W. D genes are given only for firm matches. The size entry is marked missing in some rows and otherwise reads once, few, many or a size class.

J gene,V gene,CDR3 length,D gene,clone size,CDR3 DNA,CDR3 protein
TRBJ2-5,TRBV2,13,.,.,TGTGCCAGCAGTGATCGGGTAGTGGAGACCCAGTACTTC,CASSDRVVETQYF
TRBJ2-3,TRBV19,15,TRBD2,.,TGTGCCACCACGGGGCGGGAGGGCCTTGGGGATACGCAGTATTTT,CATTGREGLGDTQYF
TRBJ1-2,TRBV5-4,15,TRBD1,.,TGTGCCAGCAGCACCCCAGGGGGGCAAACGGGGGGCTACACCTTC,CASSTPGGQTGGYTF
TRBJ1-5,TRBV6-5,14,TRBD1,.,TGTGCCAGCAGACCCCAGGGGGCGGTTCAGCCCCAGCATTTT,CASRPQGAVQPQHF
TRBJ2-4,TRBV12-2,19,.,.,TGTGCAAGTCACATTTTTCCGGGACAGCGCCTGGGGGGCAAAAACATTCAGTACTTC,CASHIFPGQRLGGKNIQYF
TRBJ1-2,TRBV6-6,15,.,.,TGTGCCAGCAGTTACACCGCAACAGACGCCGATGGCTACACCTTC,CASSYTATDADGYTF
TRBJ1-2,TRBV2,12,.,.,TGTGCCAGCGGCAGTACTAACTATGGCTACACCTTC,CASGSTNYGYTF
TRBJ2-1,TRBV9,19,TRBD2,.,TGTGCCAGCAGCGCTACCCCATGGACTAGCGGACCCTCCTACAATGAGCAGTTCTTC,CASSATPWTSGPSYNEQFF
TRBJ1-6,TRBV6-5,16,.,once,TGTGCCAGCAGTTACTGGCGGAGCTCCTATAATTCACCCCTCCACTTT,CASSYWRSSYNSPLHF
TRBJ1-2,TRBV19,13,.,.,TGTGCCAGTAGTATGTACAGCAACTATGGCTACACCTTC,CASSMYSNYGYTF
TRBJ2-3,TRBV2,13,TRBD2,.,TGTGCCAGCGGACTAGAGAGTACAGATACGCAGTATTTT,CASGLESTDTQYF
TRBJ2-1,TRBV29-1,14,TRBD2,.,TGCAGCGTTGCCAGACTAGCGGGAAGCAATGAGCAGTTCTTC,CSVARLAGSNEQFF
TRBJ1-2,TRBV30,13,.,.,TGTGCCTGGAGTGTGGGGACACCCTATGGCTACACCTTC,CAWSVGTPYGYTF
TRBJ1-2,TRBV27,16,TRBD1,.,TGTGCCAGCAGTGCCGAGAGGACAGGCTTGGACTATGGCTACACCTTC,CASSAERTGLDYGYTF
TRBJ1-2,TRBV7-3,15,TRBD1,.,TGTGCCAGCAGCTTAATCGCGGGACAGCCCTATGGCTACACCTTC,CASSLIAGQPYGYTF
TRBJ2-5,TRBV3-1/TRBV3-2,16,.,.,TGTGCCAGCAGCCGCGCCACCCTACAGATCCAAGAGACCCAGTACTTC,CASSRATLQIQETQYF
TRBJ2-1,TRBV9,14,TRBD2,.,TGTGCCAGCACCCACGGGACTAGCGCAAATGAGCAGTTCTTC,CASTHGTSANEQFF
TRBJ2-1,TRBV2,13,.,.,TGTGCCAGCAGCGGGGAATCCTACAATGAGCAGTTCTTC,CASSGESYNEQFF
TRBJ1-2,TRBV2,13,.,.,TGTGCCAGCAGTGAAAATGCCAGCTATGGCTACACCTTC,CASSENASYGYTF
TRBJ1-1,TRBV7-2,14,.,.,TGTGCCAGCAGCTTAAGTCAGGGGTACACTGAAGCTTTCTTT,CASSLSQGYTEAFF
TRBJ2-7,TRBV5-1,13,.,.,TGCGCCAGCCTGGAGGCTCCGGGCAGCGAGCAGTACTTC,CASLEAPGSEQYF
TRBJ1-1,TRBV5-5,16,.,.,TGTGCCAGCAGCTTGGAGTTCAGGGAATGGGGCACTGAAGCTTTCTTT,CASSLEFREWGTEAFF
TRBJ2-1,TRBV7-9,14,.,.,TGTGCCAGCAGGAAACTTGATTCCTACAATGAGCAGTTCTTC,CASRKLDSYNEQFF
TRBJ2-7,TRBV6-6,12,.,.,TGTGCCAGCAGTTACCCCGACAGCGAGCAGTACTTC,CASSYPDSEQYF
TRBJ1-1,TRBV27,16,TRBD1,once,TGTGCCAGCAGTTTCGGGACAGGGGCCCGAGGCACTGAAGCTTTCTTT,CASSFGTGARGTEAFF
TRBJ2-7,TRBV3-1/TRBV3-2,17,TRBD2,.,TGTGCCAGCAGCCAAGCGCCGAGCGGGAGAATACCCTACGAGCAGTACTTC,CASSQAPSGRIPYEQYF
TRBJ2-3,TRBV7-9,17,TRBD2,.,TGTGCCAGCAGCTTAGCGTGGTTAGCGGGAGGCGTAGATACGCAGTATTTT,CASSLAWLAGGVDTQYF
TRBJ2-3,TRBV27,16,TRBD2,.,TGTGCCAGCAGTTTAAGCGCTAGCGGGCTCACAGATACGCAGTATTTT,CASSLSASGLTDTQYF
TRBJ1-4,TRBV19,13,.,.,TGTGCCAGTAGACAAAAGGGGCAGGAAAAACTGTTTTTT,CASRQKGQEKLFF
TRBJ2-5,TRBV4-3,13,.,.,TGCGCCAGCAGCCAAGACTCACTAGAGACCCAGTACTTC,CASSQDSLETQYF
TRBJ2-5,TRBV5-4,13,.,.,TGTGCCAGCAGCTTGGACAGAAAAGAGACCCAGTACTTC,CASSLDRKETQYF
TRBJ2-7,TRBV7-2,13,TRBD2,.,TGTGCCAGCAGCTTAGCGACTAGCGCAGAGCAGTACTTC,CASSLATSAEQYF
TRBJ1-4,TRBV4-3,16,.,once,TGCGCCAGCAGCCAAGTCTTCCAGATGGAGGTTGAAAAACTGTTTTTT,CASSQVFQMEVEKLFF
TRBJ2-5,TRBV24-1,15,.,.,TGTGTCACCAGTCCGGCCAGCGGCTCTCAAGAGACCCAGTACTTC,CVTSPASGSQETQYF
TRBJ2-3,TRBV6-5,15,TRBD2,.,TGTGCCAGCAGTTCCCGACTAGCGGGCACAGATACGCAGTATTTT,CASSSRLAGTDTQYF
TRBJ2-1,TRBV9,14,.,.,TGTGCCAGCAGCGCCGGGACAAATAGGAATGAGCAGTTCTTC,CASSAGTNRNEQFF
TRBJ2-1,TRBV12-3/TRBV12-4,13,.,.,TGTGCCAGCACCCTAAGTGGCTACAATGAGCAGTTCTTC,CASTLSGYNEQFF
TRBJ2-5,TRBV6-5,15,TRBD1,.,TGTGCCAGCAGTTATGGGGACAGTTGGCGGGAGACCCAGTACTTC,CASSYGDSWRETQYF
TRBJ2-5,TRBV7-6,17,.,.,TGTGCCGACCCTGCTTACCCGGCCGGGAACGGGGAAGAGACCCAGTACTTC,CADPAYPAGNGEETQYF
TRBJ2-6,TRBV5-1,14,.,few,TGCGCCAGCAGCTTTATCCCTGGGGCCAACGTCCTGACTTTC,CASSFIPGANVLTF
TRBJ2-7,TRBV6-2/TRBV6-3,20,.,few,TGTGCCAGCAGTTACTCTCCCCTTCGCCCCTCAGGGATGGGCACCTACGAGCAGTACTTC,CASSYSPLRPSGMGTYEQYF
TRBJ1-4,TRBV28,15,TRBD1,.,TGTGCCAGCAGTTCACAGGGGTTAGCTAATGAAAAACTGTTTTTT,CASSSQGLANEKLFF
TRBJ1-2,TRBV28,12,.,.,TGTGCCAGCAGTTTATTTAGTTATGGCTACACCTTC,CASSLFSYGYTF
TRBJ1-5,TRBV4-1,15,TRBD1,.,TGCGCCAGCAGCCAAGCAGGGGGCCGAAATCAGCCCCAGCATTTT,CASSQAGGRNQPQHF
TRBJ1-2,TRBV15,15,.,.,TGTGCCACCAGCAGAGATCGAGGTCATGGCAGTGGCTACACCTTC,CATSRDRGHGSGYTF